The 8 T cell receptor beta chains in this list originate from one sample, sequenced in a study of tumor and adjacent non-tumor tissue in lung cancer. RNA was extracted from bulk tissue without any cell sorting. More than 3 cm separated this lung sample from the edge of the tumor. The library came from three nested PCR rounds adapted from ARM-PCR protocols. One entry per CDR3 protein results from TCRdb running MiXCR on the multiplex PCR reads. Of 45,000 to 65,000 distinct CDR3 sequences listed, 74% are singletons. The specimen was distant non-tumor lung tissue. The receptors originated from a woman in her sixties or seventies with non-small cell lung cancer.

A remark on this clonotype: A much larger clone is a single base away; this may be a read error. CDR3 protein: CARSSNPLWEVTEALF. The CDR3 DNA reads TGTGCCAGGAGTTCTAACCCTCTCTGGGAAGTCACTGAAGCTCTCTTT. The rearrangement uses TRBV6-2 or TRBV6-3 and TRBJ1-1; no clear D. The CDR3 spans 16 residues. Germline lookup yields CDR1 MNHEY and CDR2 SVGEGT.

This clonotype showed up many times. This chain connects TRBV28 to TRBJ2-1, with D unresolved. V gave up 6 bases and J gave up 0 bases, with 12 bases separating them. CDR1 and CDR2 (germline): MDHEN, SYDVKM. The CDR3 extends over 15 amino acids. CDR3 sequence reads: CASRLTSSSYNEQFF. DNA of the CDR3: TGTGCCAGCAGGTTGACATCCTCCTCCTACAATGAGCAGTTCTTC.

The chain recombines TRBV6-5 with TRBJ2-1; a weak D match, TRBD1 (6 bases). This CDR3 region has 14 residues. In germline, CDR1 is MNHEY, CDR2 SVGAGI. V lost 11 bases and J lost 9, with 23 bases in between. The CDR3 here is CAGRRQAKGGEQFF. CDR3 bases: TGTGCCGGTAGGAGACAGGCTAAGGGTGGTGAGCAGTTCTTC.

As regards this clonotype: Because it lacks the conserved phenylalanine or tryptophan at the end, this CDR3 is likely a read error. The rearrangement joins TRBV11-3 to TRBJ2-7; D is perhaps TRBD2 (5 bases). The CDR3 loop spans 14 amino acids. CDR1 and CDR2 from the germline V gene are SGHNT and YENEEA. The CDR3 nucleotides are TGTGCCAGCACCTTAGATACGGGAACCTGCGAGCAGTACATC. Translated, it gives CASTLDTGTCEQYI.

This clonotype turned up a few times. The V and J genes are TRBV6-6 and TRBJ2-5; 14 positions agree with TRBD2. The CDR3 runs to 16 residues. Trimming cost V 3 bases and J 1 base; bases outside gene matches: 1. Germline assignment: CDR1 MNHNY and CDR2 SVGAGI (reference sequence). CDR3 coding DNA: TGTGCCAGCAGTTATGGGACTAGCGGGGGCCAAGAGACCCAGTACTTC. The encoded protein is CASSYGTSGGQETQYF.

Note on this clonotype: At one end the junction does not follow the germline gene, possibly because of a read error. The rearrangement links TRBV6-2 or TRBV6-3 to TRBJ2-2; D is ambiguous. Looked up from germline, CDR1 is MNHEY and CDR2 is SVGEGT. CDR3 length: 17 residues. In DNA form, the CDR3 reads TGTGTCAGCAGTTACACCCAACAGAGAGCCAACGCCGGGGAGCTGTTTTTT. Its translation: CVSSYTQQRANAGELFF.

This clonotype was seen repeatedly, ten times or more. This chain joins TRBV5-1 and TRBJ1-3; no firm D call. The CDR3 has 13 amino acids. Trimming took off 4 bases at V and 9 bases at J, with 14 bases between the two ends. Germline V gives CDR1 SGHRS, CDR2 YFSETQ. The CDR3, as DNA: TGCGCCAGCAGCCCCGGGAGCGGACGCACCATATATTTT. Translation gives CASSPGSGRTIYF.

Remarks on this clonotype: One junction end disagrees with the germline gene, perhaps due to a read error. The chain recombines TRBV4-3 with TRBJ2-2; TRBD2 is a possible D gene (5 bases). The CDR3 has 17 residues. Per the germline V gene, CDR1 is LGHNA and CDR2 is YSLEER. The CDR3 nucleotides read TGCGCCAGCATCCAAGACCCCGGCGGGTTTAACACCGGGAAGCTGTTTTTT. Translation: CASIQDPGGFNTGKLFF.